These 23 T cell receptor beta chains came from one sample sequenced in a study of T cells in Graves' hyperthyroidism and ophthalmopathy. The CDR3 regions of TCR beta were amplified from RNA transcripts. HTBI primers were used for first-round RT-PCR of the TCR CDR3. Each CDR3 protein is one row after TCRdb ran MiXCR on the multiplex PCR reads. The profile covers 540,000 or so distinct CDR3 sequences, with just over 45% appearing a single time and around a fifth taken by the ten largest. Sequencing used peripheral blood or thyroid tissue (not recorded which). These receptors originate from an adult woman with Graves' disease, either hyperthyroidism or ophthalmopathy (not recorded which).

This clonotype has a count of ten or more. The V gene is TRBV5-1, the J gene TRBJ1-4, with D possibly being TRBD1 (5 bases). CDR1 is SGHRS and CDR2 is YFSETQ in the germline V gene. CDR3 length equals 16 residues. The germline V and J ends were trimmed by 0 bases and 7 bases, with 16 bases remaining between them. CDR3 in amino acids: CASSLVPGTRGEKLFF. The CDR3 bases are TGCGCCAGCAGCTTGGTCCCTGGGACGCGTGGTGAAAAACTGTTTTTT.

The genes are TRBV9 and TRBJ1-5; D uncertain. V lost 5 bases, J lost 11 bases, and 23 bases lay in between. CDR1 and CDR2 from the germline V gene are SGDLS and YYNGEE. This CDR3 is 15 amino acids long. The CDR3 loop reads CASSFQAGSRETQHF. DNA of the CDR3: TGTGCCAGCAGTTTCCAAGCGGGAAGCAGAGAGACCCAGCATTTT. The full variable domain, completed using reference TRBV9 and TRBJ1-5, is DSGVTQTPKHLITATGQRVTLRCSPRSGDLSVYWYQQSLDQGLQFLIQYYNGEERAKGNILERFSAQQFPDLHSELNLSSLELGDSALYFCASSFQAGSRETQHFGDGTRLSIL.

V is TRBV14 and J is TRBJ2-5; 10 bases map to TRBD2. The CDR3 length is 18 residues. Germline CDR1 SGHDN, CDR2 FVKESK. After removal of 4 bases from V and 4 bases from J, the junction contained 15 bases not matched to a gene. The CDR3 DNA follows: TGTGCCAGCAGCCGACTAGCGGGCCTCGGCGCCGTAAGAGAGACCCAGTACTTC. It yields the protein CASSRLAGLGAVRETQYF.

On this clonotype: It may be a read error: a sequence one base away is much more abundant. This chain joins TRBV6-2 or TRBV6-3 and TRBJ2-7; no clear D. Trimming cost V 5 bases and J 2 bases, with 16 bases left between them. Germline CDR1 reads MNHEY; CDR2 reads SVGEGT. The CDR3 extends over 15 amino acids. This CDR3 reads CASSPRPYGPYEQYF. The CDR3 region has the DNA TGTGCCAGCAGTCCACGTCCGTATGGCCCCTACGAGCAGTACTTC.

This clonotype was seen only a few times. This may be a read error, as it is one base from a much larger clone. The V and J genes are TRBV6-6 and TRBJ2-7, with TRBD2 as a possible D gene (5 bases). CDR3 size: 14 residues. Trimming shortened V by 5 bases and J by 0 bases, and 11 bases separated the two germline ends. Germline assignment: CDR1 MNHNY and CDR2 SVGAGI (reference sequence). CDR3 coding DNA: TGTGCCAGCAGTGGCACGGGGTTCTCCTACGAGCAGTACTTC. Protein sequence: CASSGTGFSYEQYF.

Worth noting for this clonotype: The conserved final phenylalanine or tryptophan is absent from the CDR3, which likely points to a read error. The chain joins TRBV28 to TRBJ1-1; D is perhaps TRBD1 (6 bases). The V and J ends lost 6 bases and 4 bases respectively, with 18 bases between them. CDR3 size: 15 residues. CDR1 MDHEN and CDR2 SYDVKM come from the germline V gene. The DNA for the CDR3 is TGTGCCAGCAGATCACCTACAGGGTTCGTCACTGAAGCTTTCCTT. Residues: CASRSPTGFVTEAFL.

This clonotype was counted many times. J is TRBJ1-1 and V is TRBV12-3 or TRBV12-4; D gene uncertain. Trimming shortened V by 1 base and J by 6 bases, and 3 bases separated the two germline ends. This CDR3 spans 11 amino acids. The DNA for the CDR3 is TGTGCCAGCAGTTTAGGGTCTGAAGCTTTCTTT. This codes for CASSLGSEAFF.

This clonotype came up once. This chain links TRBV9 with TRBJ1-6; tentative D call: TRBD1 (5 bases). V shed 6 bases and J shed 9 bases, with 13 bases lying between them. The CDR3 is made up of 13 amino acids. Germline CDR1 and CDR2: SGDLS and YYNGEE. The CDR3 protein is CASKWGFGSPLHF. CDR3 DNA sequence: TGTGCCAGCAAGTGGGGCTTTGGTTCACCCCTCCACTTT.

A note on this clonotype: One end of the junction fails to match germline, which may point to a read error. The chain is built from TRBV2 and TRBJ1-1; 8 nucleotides agree with TRBD1. The V gene's germline CDR1 is SNHLY and CDR2 FYNNEI. This CDR3 has 17 residues. The CDR3 sequence is CVSSEDRGMRLNTEAFF. The CDR3 DNA reads as TGTGTCAGCAGTGAAGACAGGGGTATGAGGCTGAACACTGAAGCTTTCTTT.

The chain uses TRBV29-1 and TRBJ1-1, with 8 positions matching TRBD1. There are 14 residues in the CDR3. Germline loops: CDR1 SQVTM, CDR2 ANQGSEA. V trimming: 6 bases; J trimming: 4 bases; junction bases outside the gene matches: 10. CDR3 bases: TGCAGCGTCTCGGGACAGGCTAGGGGCACTGAAGCTTTCTTT. This sequence encodes CSVSGQARGTEAFF. Drawing the rest from reference TRBV29-1 and TRBJ1-1, the complete variable domain is SAVISQKPSRDICQRGTSLTIQCQVDSQVTMMFWYRQQPGQSLTLIATANQGSEATYESGFVIDKFPISRPNLTFSTLTVSNMSPEDSSIYLCSVSGQARGTEAFFGQGTRLTVV.

This clonotype was found many times. CDR3 region: CASSEAARYYGYTF. CDR3 nucleotides: TGTGCCAGCAGTGAAGCGGCCAGGTACTATGGCTACACCTTC. The chain is built from TRBV2 and TRBJ1-2, with no clear D. The germline CDR1 and CDR2 sequences are SNHLY and FYNNEI. V lost 0 bases to trimming and J lost 3 bases, with 8 bases between them. CDR3 size: 14 residues.

This clonotype was seen repeatedly, ten times or more. The chain links TRBV5-1 to TRBJ2-2; the D is unclear. Trimming removed 1 base from V and 0 bases from J, with 10 bases in between. The CDR3 covers 16 residues. Germline loops: CDR1 SGHRS, CDR2 YFSETQ. CDR3 nucleotides: TGCGCCAGCAGCTTGTTGGGCAGTACGAACACCGGGGAGCTGTTTTTT. Translation gives CASSLLGSTNTGELFF. The full variable domain, rest sourced from reference TRBV5-1 and TRBJ2-2, is KAGVTQTPRYLIKTRGQQVTLSCSPISGHRSVSWYQQTPGQGLQFLFEYFSETQRNKGNFPGRFSGRQFSNSRSEMNVSTLELGDSALYLCASSLLGSTNTGELFFGEGSRLTVL.

This clonotype was counted ten times or more. The chain carries TRBV6-6 and TRBJ2-2; D gene uncertain. CDR3 length: 12 residues. Between the trimmed V and J ends, which lost 7 bases and 1 base, there was a span of 4 bases. CDR1 and CDR2 (germline): MNHNY, SVGAGI (reference sequence). The DNA of the CDR3 is TGTGCCAGCACCCAGAACACCGGGGAGCTGTTTTTT. Its protein is CASTQNTGELFF.

The chain joins TRBV7-2 to TRBJ2-7; TRBD1 matches 8 bases. V shed 5 bases, J shed 0 bases, and the junction held 12 bases outside the gene matches. This CDR3 has 17 amino acids. Looked up from germline, CDR1 is SGHTA and CDR2 is FQGNSA. The CDR3: CASSPGGTGILSYEQYF. The CDR3 DNA is TGTGCCAGCAGCCCAGGCGGGACAGGAATCCTCTCCTACGAGCAGTACTTC.

The V gene is TRBV18, the J gene TRBJ1-5; D unclear. Germline V gene data show CDR1 as KGHSH and CDR2 as LQKENI. Deletions cut 2 bases from V and 7 bases from J, with 6 bases between. The CDR3 has 12 residues. In DNA form, the CDR3 reads TGTGCCAGCTCACCAGGGAGCCAGCCCCAGCATTTT. As protein: CASSPGSQPQHF.

The chain carries TRBV7-9 and TRBJ2-2; no firm D call. Trimming cost V 4 bases and J 9 bases, with 6 bases left between them. The CDR3 has 11 residues. CDR1 and CDR2 (germline): SEHNR, FQNEAQ (reference sequence). CDR3 DNA sequence: TGTGCCAGCAGCTCGGCGTGGGAGCTGTTTTTT. It encodes CASSSAWELFF.

This clonotype was observed at least ten times. This sequence joins TRBV20-1 and TRBJ1-6, with D unresolved. Germline V gene lookup returns CDR1 DFQATT and CDR2 SNEGSKA (reference sequence). This CDR3 is 13 amino acids long. V was cut by 1 base and J by 11 bases, with 12 bases left in between. CDR3 protein: CSARASDRAPLHF. The CDR3 DNA reads TGCAGTGCTAGAGCTTCAGACCGAGCACCCCTCCACTTT.

The rearrangement links TRBV24-1 to TRBJ1-3; D may be TRBD1 (5 bases). With 9 bases removed from V and 2 bases from J, the gap between germline ends came to 16 bases. The CDR3 has 15 amino acids. CDR1 and CDR2 from the germline V gene are KGHDR and SFDVKD. CDR3 DNA: TGTGCCACCCTAGATTCAGACAGCGCTGGAAACACCATATATTTT. Encoded protein: CATLDSDSAGNTIYF.

The chain has TRBV6-2 or TRBV6-3 and TRBJ2-7; TRBD1 might be the D (7 bases). CDR1 is MNHEY and CDR2 is SVGEGT in the germline V gene. CDR3 size: 14 residues. Trimming pared 5 bases from V and 4 bases from J, leaving 15 bases between. As DNA, the CDR3 is TGTGCCAGCAGTACCGGGGGACAGACTTACGAGCAGTACTTC. Translation gives CASSTGGQTYEQYF.

The chain has TRBV19 and TRBJ1-2; maybe TRBD1 (6 bases). The CDR3 sequence is 14 residues long. Germline V gene lookup returns CDR1 LNHDA and CDR2 SQIVND (reference sequence). Trimming removed 6 bases at V and 4 bases at J, with 15 bases between. The CDR3 sequence: CASRVGGPSYGYTF. DNA of the CDR3: TGTGCCAGTAGGGTCGGGGGGCCCAGCTATGGCTACACCTTC. The variable domain in full, completed from reference TRBV19 and TRBJ1-2, reads DGGITQSPKYLFRKEGQNVTLSCEQNLNHDAMYWYRQDPGQGLRLIYYSQIVNDFQKGDIAEGYSVSREKKESFPLTVTSAQKNPTAFYLCASRVGGPSYGYTFGSGTRLTVV.

This clonotype was seen many times. The chain combines TRBV10-3 with TRBJ1-1, with a possible D match to TRBD1 (6 bases). Germline V gene sequence: CDR1 ENHRY, CDR2 SYGVKD. Trimming took off 11 bases at V and 0 bases at J, with 13 bases between the two ends. The CDR3 consists of 13 residues. The DNA of the CDR3 is TGTGCCCTTCGACAGGACATGAACACTGAAGCTTTCTTT. Protein sequence: CALRQDMNTEAFF.

This clonotype occurred many times. The chain recombines TRBV7-2 with TRBJ1-1, with D uncertain. The germline gives CDR1 SGHTA, CDR2 FQGNSA. V was pared by 1 base and J by 8 bases, with 14 bases between. The CDR3 length is 14 residues. CDR3 loop: CASSLDPNRREAFF. DNA for the CDR3: TGTGCCAGCAGCTTAGATCCCAACCGCCGGGAAGCTTTCTTT.

CDR3 sequence: CSVEEEGANYGYTF. CDR3 sequence (DNA): TGCAGCGTTGAAGAGGAGGGGGCCAACTATGGCTACACCTTC. The chain uses TRBV29-1 and TRBJ1-2, with TRBD1 identical over 7 bases. Germline V gene lookup returns CDR1 SQVTM and CDR2 ANQGSEA. Germline trimming cut 0 bases from V and 2 bases from J; bases unmatched to any gene: 3. This CDR3 spans 14 amino acids. The full variable domain, in which reference TRBV29-1 and TRBJ1-2 provide the parts outside the CDR3, is SAVISQKPSRDICQRGTSLTIQCQVDSQVTMMFWYRQQPGQSLTLIATANQGSEATYESGFVIDKFPISRPNLTFSTLTVSNMSPEDSSIYLCSVEEEGANYGYTFGSGTRLTVV.